The rows below give T cell receptor beta chains drawn from one sample of a study of radiotherapy plus CTLA-4 blockade in lung cancer. TCRdb's table, derived via immunoSEQ multiplex PCR, lists solely in-frame clones and lacks some. Found here are about 95,000 clones, roughly 80% of them singletons; the top ten hold 0.84%. The source material was peripheral blood, sampled from a patient treated with radiotherapy plus ipilimumab. The receptors come from a human donor with non-small cell lung cancer who had stable disease on radiotherapy plus ipilimumab. Both conserved end residues are part of each CDR3. The order of the fields is J gene, D gene, V gene, clone size, CDR3 DNA, CDR3 protein. The D gene is left open where the match is weak. Clone sizes are given selectively: once, few, many, or a class where the clone is expanded.

J gene: TRBJ1-2; D gene: NA; V gene: TRBV6-1; clone size: once; CDR3 DNA: TGTGCCAGCAGTGAAGGAGACGGCTCTAACTATGGCTACACCTTC; CDR3 protein: CASSEGDGSNYGYTF
J gene: TRBJ1-6; D gene: NA; V gene: TRBV2; clone size: NA; CDR3 DNA: TGTGCCAGCATGCCCGTGAACTCCTATAATTCACCCCTCCACTTT; CDR3 protein: CASMPVNSYNSPLHF
J gene: TRBJ2-1; D gene: NA; V gene: TRBV5-4; clone size: few; CDR3 DNA: TGTGCCAGCAGCCGGACGGGGTCCGACAATGAGCAGTTCTTC; CDR3 protein: CASSRTGSDNEQFF
J gene: TRBJ2-1; D gene: NA; V gene: TRBV19; clone size: NA; CDR3 DNA: TGTGCCAGTAGTATAGATGGGGGGCAGGGGCAATACAATGAGCAGTTCTTC; CDR3 protein: CASSIDGGQGQYNEQFF
J gene: TRBJ1-6; D gene: NA; V gene: TRBV14; clone size: NA; CDR3 DNA: TGTGCCAGCAGCCAAGATGGCAGGGGAAATTCACCCCTCCACTTT; CDR3 protein: CASSQDGRGNSPLHF
J gene: TRBJ2-2; D gene: NA; V gene: TRBV14; clone size: NA; CDR3 DNA: TGTGCCAGCAGCCAAGACTTAGGTCCCGGGGAGCTGTTTTTT; CDR3 protein: CASSQDLGPGELFF
J gene: TRBJ2-7; D gene: NA; V gene: TRBV27; clone size: few; CDR3 DNA: TGTGCCAGCAACCAGGGGTACGAGCAGTACTTC; CDR3 protein: CASNQGYEQYF
J gene: TRBJ2-1; D gene: TRBD2; V gene: TRBV10-1; clone size: NA; CDR3 DNA: TGCGCCAGCAGTGAGGGCCTAGCGGGGAACAATGAGCAGTTCTTC; CDR3 protein: CASSEGLAGNNEQFF
J gene: TRBJ1-1; D gene: NA; V gene: TRBV7-7; clone size: NA; CDR3 DNA: TGTGCCAGCAGCTTGACGGAGAACACTGAAGCTTTCTTT; CDR3 protein: CASSLTENTEAFF
J gene: TRBJ2-2; D gene: NA; V gene: TRBV2; clone size: NA; CDR3 DNA: TGTGCCGCGCACAGGAACACCGGGGAGCTGTTTTTT; CDR3 protein: CAAHRNTGELFF
J gene: TRBJ1-6; D gene: NA; V gene: TRBV5-1; clone size: NA; CDR3 DNA: TGCGCCAGCAGCTTGGACCAGAGCTCCTATAATTCACCCCTCCACTTT; CDR3 protein: CASSLDQSSYNSPLHF
J gene: TRBJ2-5; D gene: TRBD2; V gene: TRBV19; clone size: NA; CDR3 DNA: TGTGCCAGTAGTCCGCGGGGGGGCCAAGAGACCCAGTACTTC; CDR3 protein: CASSPRGGQETQYF
J gene: TRBJ2-7; D gene: NA; V gene: TRBV5-1; clone size: few; CDR3 DNA: TGCGCCAGCAGCCCGGCCCCGACTAGAGGCTACGAGCAGTACTTC; CDR3 protein: CASSPAPTRGYEQYF
J gene: TRBJ2-2; D gene: TRBD1; V gene: TRBV7-3; clone size: NA; CDR3 DNA: TGTGCCAGCAGCGGACAGACAGGGAACGGGGAGCTGTTTTTT; CDR3 protein: CASSGQTGNGELFF
J gene: TRBJ2-1; D gene: TRBD2; V gene: TRBV2; clone size: NA; CDR3 DNA: TGTGCCAGCAGTGAGAGAGGGGTTAGCGGGAGAGGGTACAATGAGCAGTTCTTC; CDR3 protein: CASSERGVSGRGYNEQFF
J gene: TRBJ2-7; D gene: NA; V gene: TRBV27; clone size: NA; CDR3 DNA: TGTGCCAGCAGTTTATATGGTGGGGCAGGGCCCTCCTACGAGCAGTACTTC; CDR3 protein: CASSLYGGAGPSYEQYF
J gene: TRBJ1-1; D gene: TRBD1; V gene: TRBV6-1; clone size: once; CDR3 DNA: TGTGCCAGCAGGAAACAGGGGGACGGGACTGAAGCTTTCTTT; CDR3 protein: CASRKQGDGTEAFF
J gene: TRBJ2-2; D gene: TRBD2; V gene: TRBV6-5; clone size: once; CDR3 DNA: TGTGCCAGCAGGCAGGGCGGGGGGACCGGGGAGCTGTTTTTT; CDR3 protein: CASRQGGGTGELFF
J gene: TRBJ1-4; D gene: NA; V gene: TRBV9; clone size: NA; CDR3 DNA: TGTGCCAGCAGCCACAGAGAGGGGGGGTCCTTAACTAATGAAAAACTGTTTTTT; CDR3 protein: CASSHREGGSLTNEKLFF
J gene: TRBJ1-1; D gene: TRBD1; V gene: TRBV18; clone size: NA; CDR3 DNA: TGTGCCAGCTCACCACTAGTTGGGACAGCGAACACTGAAGCTTTCTTT; CDR3 protein: CASSPLVGTANTEAFF
J gene: TRBJ1-2; D gene: NA; V gene: TRBV30; clone size: few; CDR3 DNA: TGTGCCTGGAGTGGTGTCCAGGGGGGCTACACCTTC; CDR3 protein: CAWSGVQGGYTF
J gene: TRBJ2-7; D gene: NA; V gene: TRBV30; clone size: NA; CDR3 DNA: TGTGCCTGGAGTGCCGGGGGCGACGAGCAGTACTTC; CDR3 protein: CAWSAGGDEQYF
J gene: TRBJ1-5; D gene: NA; V gene: TRBV5-1; clone size: NA; CDR3 DNA: TGCGCCAGCAGCTTGGCCCCAGGGGTATACCAGCCCCAGCATTTT; CDR3 protein: CASSLAPGVYQPQHF
J gene: TRBJ2-3; D gene: NA; V gene: TRBV18; clone size: NA; CDR3 DNA: TGTGCCAGCTCACCTAGCGGAGTACCCACAGATACGCAGTATTTT; CDR3 protein: CASSPSGVPTDTQYF
J gene: TRBJ1-6; D gene: NA; V gene: TRBV6-1; clone size: NA; CDR3 DNA: TGTGCCAGCAGTGAGGGTGGGACGGATTCACCCCTCCACTTT; CDR3 protein: CASSEGGTDSPLHF
J gene: TRBJ2-7; D gene: TRBD1; V gene: TRBV5-6; clone size: NA; CDR3 DNA: TGTGCCAGCAGCAAAGGGGACAGACCCACCTACGAGCAGTACTTC; CDR3 protein: CASSKGDRPTYEQYF
J gene: TRBJ1-2; D gene: NA; V gene: TRBV7-8; clone size: NA; CDR3 DNA: TGTGCCAGCAGCTCGGGAGATGGGGTTCGGTATGGCTACACCTTC; CDR3 protein: CASSSGDGVRYGYTF
J gene: TRBJ1-1; D gene: NA; V gene: TRBV5-4; clone size: NA; CDR3 DNA: TGTGCCAGCAGCTTGGCTACGGGGAGCGGCACTGAAGCTTTCTTT; CDR3 protein: CASSLATGSGTEAFF
J gene: TRBJ2-6; D gene: NA; V gene: TRBV6-1; clone size: NA; CDR3 DNA: TGTGCCACCACTGGACTCTCCTCTGGGGCCAACGTCCTGACTTTC; CDR3 protein: CATTGLSSGANVLTF
J gene: TRBJ2-7; D gene: TRBD1; V gene: TRBV7-9; clone size: NA; CDR3 DNA: TGTGCCAGCAGCCCACCGTCGACAGGGAAAACCTACGAGCAGTACTTC; CDR3 protein: CASSPPSTGKTYEQYF
J gene: TRBJ2-5; D gene: NA; V gene: TRBV2; clone size: NA; CDR3 DNA: TGTGCCAGGAACGAAGTTGGGGAGACCCAGTACTTC; CDR3 protein: CARNEVGETQYF
J gene: TRBJ2-7; D gene: TRBD2; V gene: TRBV6-1; clone size: NA; CDR3 DNA: TGTGCCAGCAGAATTGGACTAGCGGGAGCTTACGAGCAGTACTTC; CDR3 protein: CASRIGLAGAYEQYF
J gene: TRBJ2-7; D gene: TRBD2; V gene: TRBV7-2; clone size: few; CDR3 DNA: TGTGCCAGCAGCTTAATCGGGACTAGCGGCTCCTACGAGCAGTACTTC; CDR3 protein: CASSLIGTSGSYEQYF
J gene: TRBJ2-2; D gene: NA; V gene: TRBV27; clone size: NA; CDR3 DNA: TGTGCCAGCAGTTTATCGACAATGGCAGGGAGCACCGGGGAGCTGTTTTTT; CDR3 protein: CASSLSTMAGSTGELFF
J gene: TRBJ2-2; D gene: TRBD2; V gene: TRBV5-6; clone size: NA; CDR3 DNA: TGTGCCAGCAGCCTCCTCGGCGGGGGGGCGACAGGGGAGCTGTTTTTT; CDR3 protein: CASSLLGGGATGELFF